This T cell receptor beta chain was profiled in a study of blood T cell repertoires in COVID-19. Turning to the study itself: Donors in the United States, Italy and Spain gave samples during acute or convalescent COVID-19.

As handled by the study authors: Amplification from reference gene primers served as the basis for estimated nucleated cell counts. TCRdb keeps only in-frame clones here, not all; method: immunoSEQ multiplex PCR. V, J and clone size were drawn from that table, and D and trimming were deduced from the DNA. Here the sample spans just over 650,000 clones, more than 80% being singletons. Sequencing was done on a sample of peripheral blood. This TCR was recovered from a woman between 18 and 29 years old with acute or convalescent COVID-19.

DNA of the CDR3: TGTGCCAGCTCACCACCGGGGGCAGTCTATGGCTACACCTTC. Translating gives CASSPPGAVYGYTF. This rearrangement joins TRBV18 to TRBJ1-2; D is perhaps TRBD1 (6 bases). This CDR3 is built from 14 residues. Germline lookup yields CDR1 KGHSH and CDR2 LQKENI. V was cut by 0 bases and J by 4 bases, with 9 bases left in between. The whole variable domain, remainder taken from reference TRBV18 and TRBJ1-2, is NAGVMQNPRHLVRRRGQEARLRCSPMKGHSHVYWYRQLPEEGLKFMVYLQKENIIDESGMPKERFSAEFPKEGPSILRIQQVVRGDSAAYFCASSPPGAVYGYTFGSGTRLTVV.